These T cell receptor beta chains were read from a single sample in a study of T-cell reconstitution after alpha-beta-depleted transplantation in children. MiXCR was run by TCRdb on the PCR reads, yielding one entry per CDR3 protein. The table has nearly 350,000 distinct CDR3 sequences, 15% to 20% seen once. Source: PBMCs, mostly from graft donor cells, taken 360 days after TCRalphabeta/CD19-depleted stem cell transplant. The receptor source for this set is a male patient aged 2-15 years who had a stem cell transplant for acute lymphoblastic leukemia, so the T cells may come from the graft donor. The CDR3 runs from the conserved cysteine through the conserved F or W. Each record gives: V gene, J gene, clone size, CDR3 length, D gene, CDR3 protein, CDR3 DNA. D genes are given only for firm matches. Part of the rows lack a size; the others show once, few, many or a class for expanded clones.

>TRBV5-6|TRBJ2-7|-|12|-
CASRGSGYEQYF
TGTGCCAGCAGGGGGTCGGGCTACGAGCAGTACTTC
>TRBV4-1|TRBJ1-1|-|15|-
CASIKGVGMNTEAFF
TGCGCCAGCATCAAGGGGGTCGGGATGAACACTGAAGCTTTCTTT
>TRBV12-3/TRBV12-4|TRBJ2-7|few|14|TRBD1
CASSSRDRRYEQYF
TGTGCCAGCAGTTCCCGGGACAGGCGGTACGAGCAGTACTTC
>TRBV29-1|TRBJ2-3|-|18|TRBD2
CSAPGPTSGRAETDTQYF
TGCAGCGCCCCCGGACCTACTAGCGGGAGGGCCGAGACAGATACGCAGTATTTT
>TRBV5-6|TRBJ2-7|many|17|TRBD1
CASSGQPGTGNMYEQYF
TGTGCCAGCAGCGGGCAACCCGGGACAGGAAATATGTACGAGCAGTACTTC
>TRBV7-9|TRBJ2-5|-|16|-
CASSLITEGYQETQYF
TGTGCCAGCAGCTTAATAACGGAGGGGTACCAAGAGACCCAGTACTTC
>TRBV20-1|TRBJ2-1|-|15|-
CSARRDSEANNEQFF
TGCAGTGCTAGGCGGGACTCCGAGGCCAACAATGAGCAGTTCTTC
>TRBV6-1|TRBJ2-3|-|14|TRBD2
CASRTSGSFDTQYF
TGTGCCAGCAGGACTAGCGGGAGTTTCGATACGCAGTATTTT
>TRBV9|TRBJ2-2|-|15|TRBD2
CASSAGLPNTGELFF
TGTGCCAGCAGCGCGGGACTACCGAACACCGGGGAGCTGTTTTTT
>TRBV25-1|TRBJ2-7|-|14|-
CASSEVGRTYEQYF
TGTGCCAGCAGTGAAGTAGGCCGTACCTATGAGCAGTACTTC
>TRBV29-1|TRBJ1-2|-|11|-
CSVGEGAGYTF
TGCAGCGTTGGGGAAGGGGCTGGCTACACCTTC
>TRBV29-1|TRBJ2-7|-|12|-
CSVAENSYEQYF
TGCAGCGTTGCCGAGAACTCCTACGAGCAGTACTTC
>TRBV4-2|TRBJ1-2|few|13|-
CASSPGRARGYTF
TGTGCCAGCAGCCCTGGGAGGGCGAGGGGCTACACCTTC
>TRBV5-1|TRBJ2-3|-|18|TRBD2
CASSLETSGRKGTDTQYF
TGCGCCAGCAGCTTGGAAACTAGCGGGAGGAAGGGCACAGATACGCAGTATTTT
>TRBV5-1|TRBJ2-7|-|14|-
CASSLDRAGYEQYF
TGCGCCAGCAGCTTGGACAGGGCAGGCTACGAGCAGTACTTC
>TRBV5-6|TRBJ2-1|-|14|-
CASSLAGGQGGEFF
TGTGCCAGCAGCTTGGCTGGAGGGCAGGGGGGTGAGTTCTTC
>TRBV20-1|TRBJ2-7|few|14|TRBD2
CSATTSGRIPEQYF
TGCAGTGCTACCACTAGCGGGAGAATCCCCGAGCAGTACTTC
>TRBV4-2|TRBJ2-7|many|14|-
CASSQGEASYEQYF
TGTGCCAGCAGCCAAGGGGAAGCTAGCTACGAGCAGTACTTC
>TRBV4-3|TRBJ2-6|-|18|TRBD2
CASSQEVAGGSGANVLTF
TGCGCCAGCAGCCAAGAGGTAGCGGGAGGCTCTGGGGCCAACGTCCTGACTTTC
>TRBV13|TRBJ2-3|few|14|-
CASSLWSSSDTQYF
TGTGCCAGCAGCTTATGGTCTAGCTCGGATACGCAGTATTTT
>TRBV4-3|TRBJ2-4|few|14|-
CASSRFRGSGIQYF
TGCGCCAGCAGCAGGTTCCGGGGCTCGGGCATTCAGTACTTC
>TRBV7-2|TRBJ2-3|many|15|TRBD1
CASSHSLPGGDTQYF
TGTGCCAGCAGCCACAGTCTTCCAGGGGGCGATACGCAGTATTTT
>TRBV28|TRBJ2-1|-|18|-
CASSLKPLGGSSYNEQFF
TGTGCCAGCAGTTTAAAGCCTTTGGGCGGCAGCTCCTACAATGAGCAGTTCTTC
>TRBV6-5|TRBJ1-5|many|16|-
CASSYNPGTSNQPQHF
TGTGCCAGCAGTTACAATCCGGGGACGTCCAATCAGCCCCAGCATTTT
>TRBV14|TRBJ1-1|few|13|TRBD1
CASSLTGTVDAFF
TGTGCCAGCAGCTTAACCGGGACAGTTGATGCTTTCTTT
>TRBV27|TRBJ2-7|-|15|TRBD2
CASNTGTKLSYEQYF
TGTGCCAGCAACACTGGGACTAAACTTTCCTACGAGCAGTACTTC
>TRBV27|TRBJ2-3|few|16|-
CASSSPLSSVADTQYF
TGTGCCAGCAGTTCCCCCCTTTCTAGCGTCGCAGATACGCAGTATTTT
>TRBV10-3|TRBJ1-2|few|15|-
CAISPQGGWSYGYTF
TGTGCCATCAGTCCCCAGGGCGGTTGGAGCTATGGCTACACCTTC
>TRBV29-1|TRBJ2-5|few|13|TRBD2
CSVEVGGGETQYF
TGCAGCGTTGAAGTTGGGGGGGGAGAGACCCAGTACTTC
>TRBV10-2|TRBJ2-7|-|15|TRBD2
CASSVPGGRAYEQYF
TGCGCCAGCAGTGTTCCGGGAGGCAGGGCCTACGAGCAGTACTTC
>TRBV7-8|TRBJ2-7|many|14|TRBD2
CASSLQLAGNEQYF
TGTGCCAGCAGCTTACAACTAGCGGGTAACGAGCAGTACTTC
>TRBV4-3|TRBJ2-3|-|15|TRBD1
CASSQGAGGVDTQYF
TGCGCCAGCAGCCAGGGGGCAGGGGGCGTAGATACGCAGTATTTT
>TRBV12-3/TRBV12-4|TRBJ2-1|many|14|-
CASSLRQVRGEQFF
TGTGCCAGCAGTTTACGACAGGTCCGGGGGGAGCAGTTCTTC
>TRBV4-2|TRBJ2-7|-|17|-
CASSQGIRYVRSYEQYF
TGTGCCAGCAGCCAAGGGATTCGGTACGTTAGATCCTACGAGCAGTACTTC
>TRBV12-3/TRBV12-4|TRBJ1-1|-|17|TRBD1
CASSFSGQGFMNTEAFF
TGTGCCAGCAGTTTCTCGGGACAGGGCTTTATGAACACTGAAGCTTTCTTT
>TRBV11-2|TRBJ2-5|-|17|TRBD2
CASSLEWPKTSGRTQYF
TGTGCCAGCAGCTTAGAATGGCCGAAGACTAGCGGGCGGACCCAGTACTTC
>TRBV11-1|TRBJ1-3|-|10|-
CATGGNTIYF
TGTGCCACCGGGGGAAACACCATATATTTT
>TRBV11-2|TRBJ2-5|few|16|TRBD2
CASSLLASGSRETQYF
TGTGCCAGCAGTCTTCTGGCTAGCGGGAGCCGAGAGACCCAGTACTTC
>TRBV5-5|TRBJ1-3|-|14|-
CASSPPGSGNTIYF
TGTGCCAGCAGCCCTCCGGGCTCTGGAAACACCATATATTTT
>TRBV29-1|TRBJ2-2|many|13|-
CSVFLARTGELFF
TGCAGCGTTTTCCTAGCACGGACCGGGGAGCTGTTTTTT
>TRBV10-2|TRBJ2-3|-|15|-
CASSVLDVRTDTQYF
TGCGCCAGCAGTGTTTTGGACGTACGCACAGATACGCAGTATTTT
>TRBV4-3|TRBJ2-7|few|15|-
CASSQDLGSSVEQYF
TGCGCCAGCAGCCAAGATCTTGGCAGCTCCGTCGAGCAGTACTTC
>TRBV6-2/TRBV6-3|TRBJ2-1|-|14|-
CASSYLDNYNEQFF
TGTGCCAGCAGTTACCTGGACAACTACAATGAGCAGTTCTTC
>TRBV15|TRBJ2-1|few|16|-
CATSLEWSGSYNEQFF
TGTGCCACCAGCCTCGAGTGGAGTGGCTCCTACAATGAGCAGTTCTTC
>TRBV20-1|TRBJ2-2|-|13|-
CSARSLWVEELFF
TGCAGTGCTAGATCCCTTTGGGTTGAGGAGCTGTTTTTT
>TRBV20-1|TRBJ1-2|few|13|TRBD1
CSARPAGGYSYTF
TGCAGTGCTAGACCGGCAGGGGGTTACAGCTACACCTTC
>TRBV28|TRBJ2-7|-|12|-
CASSPGQREQYF
TGTGCCAGCAGCCCCGGGCAGCGCGAGCAGTACTTC
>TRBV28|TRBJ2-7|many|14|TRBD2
CASSLVWGGYEQYF
TGTGCCAGCAGTTTAGTCTGGGGAGGGTACGAGCAGTACTTC
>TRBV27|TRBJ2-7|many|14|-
CASSFSPRYPEQYF
TGTGCCAGCAGTTTCTCTCCCCGGTACCCCGAGCAGTACTTC
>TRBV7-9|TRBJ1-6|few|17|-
CASSLWTVRSYNSPLHF
TGTGCCAGCAGCTTATGGACAGTTCGGAGCTATAATTCACCCCTCCACTTT
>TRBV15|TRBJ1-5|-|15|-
CATSRDTGGEQPQHF
TGTGCCACCAGCAGAGATACGGGGGGAGAACAGCCCCAGCATTTT
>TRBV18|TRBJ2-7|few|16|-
CASSPFSRGQPYEQYF
TGTGCCAGCTCACCCTTTTCAAGGGGACAACCCTACGAGCAGTACTTC
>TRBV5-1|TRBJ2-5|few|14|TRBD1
CASSPRTGQETQYF
TGCGCCAGCAGCCCCCGGACAGGCCAAGAGACCCAGTACTTC
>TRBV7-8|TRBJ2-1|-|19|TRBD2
CASSLLTPGLAGGYNEQFF
TGTGCCAGCAGCTTGCTCACTCCGGGACTAGCGGGGGGGTACAATGAGCAGTTCTTC
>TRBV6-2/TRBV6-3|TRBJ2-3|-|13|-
CASSYYEGRPQYF
TGTGCCAGCAGTTACTATGAGGGACGGCCGCAGTATTTT
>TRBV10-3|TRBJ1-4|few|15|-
CAISESASLGEKLFF
TGTGCCATCAGTGAGTCGGCATCTTTGGGGGAAAAACTGTTTTTT
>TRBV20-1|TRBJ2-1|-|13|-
CSASFRWGNEQFF
TGCAGTGCTAGCTTTCGTTGGGGCAATGAGCAGTTCTTC